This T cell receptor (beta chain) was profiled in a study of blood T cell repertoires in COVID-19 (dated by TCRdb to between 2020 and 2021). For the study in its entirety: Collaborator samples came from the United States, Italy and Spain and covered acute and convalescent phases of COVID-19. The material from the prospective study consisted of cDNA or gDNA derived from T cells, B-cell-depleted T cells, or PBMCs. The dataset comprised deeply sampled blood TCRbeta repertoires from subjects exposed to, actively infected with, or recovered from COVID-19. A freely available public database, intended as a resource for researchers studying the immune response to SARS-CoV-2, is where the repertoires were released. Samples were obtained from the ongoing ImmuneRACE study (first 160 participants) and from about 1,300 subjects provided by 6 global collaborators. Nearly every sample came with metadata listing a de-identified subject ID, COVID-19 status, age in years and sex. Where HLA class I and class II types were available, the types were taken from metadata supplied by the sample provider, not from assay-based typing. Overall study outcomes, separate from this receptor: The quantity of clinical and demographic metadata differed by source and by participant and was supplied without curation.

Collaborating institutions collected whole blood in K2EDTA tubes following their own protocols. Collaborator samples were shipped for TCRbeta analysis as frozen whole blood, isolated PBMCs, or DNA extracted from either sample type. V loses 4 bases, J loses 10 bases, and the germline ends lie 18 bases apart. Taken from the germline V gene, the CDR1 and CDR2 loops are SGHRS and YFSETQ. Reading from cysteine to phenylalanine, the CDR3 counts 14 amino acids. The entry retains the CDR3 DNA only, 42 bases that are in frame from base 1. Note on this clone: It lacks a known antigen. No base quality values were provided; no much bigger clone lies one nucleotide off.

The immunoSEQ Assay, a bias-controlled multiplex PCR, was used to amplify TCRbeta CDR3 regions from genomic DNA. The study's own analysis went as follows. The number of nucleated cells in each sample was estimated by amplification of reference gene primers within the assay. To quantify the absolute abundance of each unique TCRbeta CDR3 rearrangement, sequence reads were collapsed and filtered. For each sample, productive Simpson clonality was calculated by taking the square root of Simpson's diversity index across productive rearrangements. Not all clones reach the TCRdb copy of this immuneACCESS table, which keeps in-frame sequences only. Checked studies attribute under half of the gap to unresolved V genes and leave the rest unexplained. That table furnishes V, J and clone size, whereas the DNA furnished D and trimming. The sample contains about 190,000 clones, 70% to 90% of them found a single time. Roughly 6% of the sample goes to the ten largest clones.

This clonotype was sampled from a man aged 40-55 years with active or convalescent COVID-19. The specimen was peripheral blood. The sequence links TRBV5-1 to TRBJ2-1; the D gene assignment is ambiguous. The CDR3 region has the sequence CASSASEKIREQFF. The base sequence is TGCGCCAGCAGCGCCTCCGAGAAGATCAGGGAGCAGTTCTTC.